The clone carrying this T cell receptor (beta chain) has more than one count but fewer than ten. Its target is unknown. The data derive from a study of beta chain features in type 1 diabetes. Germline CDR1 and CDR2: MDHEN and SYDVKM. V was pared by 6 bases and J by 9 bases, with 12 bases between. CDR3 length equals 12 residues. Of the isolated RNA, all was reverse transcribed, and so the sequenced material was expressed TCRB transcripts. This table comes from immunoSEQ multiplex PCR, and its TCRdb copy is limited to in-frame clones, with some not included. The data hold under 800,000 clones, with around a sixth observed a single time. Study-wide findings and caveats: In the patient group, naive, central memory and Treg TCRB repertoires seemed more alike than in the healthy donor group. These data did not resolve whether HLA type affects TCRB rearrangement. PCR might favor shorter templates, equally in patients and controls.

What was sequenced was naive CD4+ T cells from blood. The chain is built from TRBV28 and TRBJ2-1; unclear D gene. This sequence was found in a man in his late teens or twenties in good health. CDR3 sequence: CASSTRAPEQFF. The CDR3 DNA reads TGTGCCAGCAGCACCCGGGCCCCTGAGCAGTTCTTC.